Following are 2 T cell receptor beta chains from one sample sequenced in a study of blood T cell repertoires in COVID-19. Libraries were prepared by immunoSEQ multiplex PCR; TCRdb keeps only in-frame clonotypes and omits some of them. The data contain tens of thousands of clones, 75% to 90% of them singletons. Sample: peripheral blood. These receptor sequences come from a man in his 60s with acute or convalescent COVID-19.

This chain uses TRBV27 with TRBJ2-2; 10 bases match TRBD2. In germline, CDR1 is MNHEY, CDR2 SMNVEV (reference sequence). The CDR3 is 17 residues long. V lost 4 bases, J lost 7 bases, and 12 bases stayed unmatched. The CDR3 loop is CASSYPRSGRAIGELFF. The CDR3 DNA reads as TGTGCCAGCAGTTACCCACGCAGCGGGAGGGCGATCGGGGAGCTGTTTTTT.

This clone was seen only once. V and J are TRBV7-2 and TRBJ2-1; D is uncertain. V lost 1 base and J 7 bases, leaving 14 bases between the germline ends. The germline V gene encodes CDR1 SGHTA and CDR2 FQGNSA. The CDR3 covers 15 residues. The CDR3 region has the DNA TGTGCCAGCAGCTTAGGGGCAGGTCTTAGGAATGAGCAGTTCTTC. Encoded protein: CASSLGAGLRNEQFF. Full variable domain (missing parts from reference TRBV7-2 and TRBJ2-1): GAGVSQSPSNKVTEKGKDVELRCDPISGHTALYWYRQSLGQGLEFLIYFQGNSAPDKSGLPSDRFSAERTGGSVSTLTIQRTQQEDSAVYLCASSLGAGLRNEQFFGPGTRLTVL.